This is a list of T cell receptor beta chains from one sample in a study of beta chain features in type 1 diabetes. TCRdb keeps only in-frame clones here, not all; method: immunoSEQ multiplex PCR. The sample carries roughly 300,000 clones, 14% recorded once. The sequenced sample consisted of naive CD4+ T cells from blood. These TCRs come from a man under 40 with type 1 diabetes. The conserved cysteine and the conserved F or W are not part of the CDR3 here. The order of the fields is CDR3 protein, CDR3 length, V gene.

CDR3aa: ASSPRTASTDTQY
len: 13
v_gene: TRBV4-2

CDR3aa: SVLQGATGNTIY
len: 12
v_gene: TRBV29-1

CDR3aa: ASSLKLANEQF
len: 11
v_gene: TRBV7-9

CDR3aa: ASSEQGSGYGYT
len: 12
v_gene: TRBV2

CDR3aa: ASSYGQYGANVLT
len: 13
v_gene: TRBV5-1

CDR3aa: ASSKNTSGSSYNEQF
len: 15
v_gene: TRBV21-1

CDR3aa: ASSFPGQDYEQY
len: 12
v_gene: TRBV7-9

CDR3aa: ASSPGDRGFSGANVLT
len: 16
v_gene: TRBV4-1

CDR3aa: ASSPSLGLAGVREQF
len: 15
v_gene: TRBV18

CDR3aa: SVELPAGGKPGSTDTQY
len: 17
v_gene: TRBV29-1

CDR3aa: ASSLGTGTSRTDTQY
len: 15
v_gene: TRBV5-1

CDR3aa: ASSPRATALNTEAF
len: 14
v_gene: TRBV19

CDR3aa: AISDISGTGNTEAF
len: 14
v_gene: TRBV10-3

CDR3aa: ASSFIGEDEQF
len: 11
v_gene: TRBV28

CDR3aa: ASSSRSGNTIY
len: 11
v_gene: TRBV7-2

CDR3aa: ASSLEQGTDTQY
len: 12
v_gene: TRBV7-2

CDR3aa: AISEEDEQY
len: 9
v_gene: TRBV10-3

CDR3aa: ASRVQGKGSYNEQF
len: 14
v_gene: TRBV19

CDR3aa: ASSVAGQGKAGELF
len: 14
v_gene: TRBV9

CDR3aa: ASSQGRADTQY
len: 11
v_gene: TRBV6-4

CDR3aa: ASSPGTGGQPQH
len: 12
v_gene: TRBV7-9

CDR3aa: SAGTFGELF
len: 9
v_gene: TRBV20-1

CDR3aa: ASSLLQGWGETQY
len: 13
v_gene: TRBV5-4

CDR3aa: ASSQQGSPEEKLF
len: 13
v_gene: TRBV7-2

CDR3aa: ATSRRGPGANVLT
len: 13
v_gene: TRBV15

CDR3aa: ATSRDGEGLGTYNEQF
len: 16
v_gene: TRBV15

CDR3aa: ASPGETGWTEAF
len: 12
v_gene: TRBV2

CDR3aa: ASSLQTGGGEQY
len: 12
v_gene: TRBV9

CDR3aa: ASSSRWASYNEQF
len: 13
v_gene: TRBV13

CDR3aa: ASRNSGSTWTQY
len: 12
v_gene: TRBV27

CDR3aa: ASSLREGQGTGANVLT
len: 16
v_gene: TRBV7-3

CDR3aa: ASSFTYRGGEAF
len: 12
v_gene: TRBV7-6

CDR3aa: ASSAPGTSGRETQY
len: 14
v_gene: TRBV9

CDR3aa: ASSPLQGNGVARGTQY
len: 16
v_gene: TRBV18

CDR3aa: ASSAGLNYNEQF
len: 12
v_gene: TRBV5-1

CDR3aa: ASSLRDSLEQY
len: 11
v_gene: TRBV7-9

CDR3aa: ASSKVGLAEYPSYEQH
len: 16
v_gene: TRBV21-1

CDR3aa: ASSLDPRRLF
len: 10
v_gene: TRBV28

CDR3aa: ASSFTYNEQF
len: 10
v_gene: TRBV25-1

CDR3aa: ASTGQIYGYT
len: 10
v_gene: TRBV28

CDR3aa: ASSFRAGEYEQY
len: 12
v_gene: TRBV5-4

CDR3aa: ASSIALAGYEQY
len: 12
v_gene: TRBV19

CDR3aa: ASSSEGRKNEQF
len: 12
v_gene: TRBV2

CDR3aa: ASSSGKAGANVLT
len: 13
v_gene: TRBV5-4

CDR3aa: ASSEAREGEQY
len: 11
v_gene: TRBV2

CDR3aa: ASSGQGASTGELF
len: 13
v_gene: TRBV2

CDR3aa: ASSPYREHYGYT
len: 12
v_gene: TRBV27

CDR3aa: ASSVEQGFNEKLF
len: 13
v_gene: TRBV9

CDR3aa: ASKAGGDTGELF
len: 12
v_gene: TRBV28

CDR3aa: ASRVGLAGNYEQY
len: 13
v_gene: TRBV6-1

CDR3aa: ASLGRGAGVREQY
len: 13
v_gene: TRBV19

CDR3aa: ASSSIVQAGPQH
len: 12
v_gene: TRBV27

CDR3aa: ASSVGTGRGYT
len: 11
v_gene: TRBV7-2

CDR3aa: ASSLRDREYGYT
len: 12
v_gene: TRBV7-6